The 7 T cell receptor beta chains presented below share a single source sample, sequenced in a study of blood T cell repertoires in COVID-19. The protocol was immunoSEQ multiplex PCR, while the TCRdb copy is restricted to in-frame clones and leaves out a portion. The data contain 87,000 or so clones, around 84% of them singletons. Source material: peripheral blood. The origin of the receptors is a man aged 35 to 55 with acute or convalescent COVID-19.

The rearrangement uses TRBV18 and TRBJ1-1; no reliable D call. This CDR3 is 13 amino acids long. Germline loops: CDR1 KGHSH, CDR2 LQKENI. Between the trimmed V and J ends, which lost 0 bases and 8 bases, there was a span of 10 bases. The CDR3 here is CASSPPRGLEAFF. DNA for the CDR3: TGTGCCAGCTCACCACCGAGAGGGTTGGAAGCTTTCTTT.

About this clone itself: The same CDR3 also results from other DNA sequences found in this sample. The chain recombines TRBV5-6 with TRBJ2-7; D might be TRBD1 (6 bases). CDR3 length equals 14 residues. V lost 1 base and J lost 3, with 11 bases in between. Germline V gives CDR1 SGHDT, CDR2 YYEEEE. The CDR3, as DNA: TGTGCCAGCAGCTTGCCAGGGGAGAGCTACGAGCAGTACTTC. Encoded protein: CASSLPGESYEQYF. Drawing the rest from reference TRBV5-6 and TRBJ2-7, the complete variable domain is DAGVTQSPTHLIKTRGQQVTLRCSPKSGHDTVSWYQQALGQGPQFIFQYYEEEERQRGNFPDRFSGHQFPNYSSELNVNALLLGDSALYLCASSLPGESYEQYFGPGTRLTVT.

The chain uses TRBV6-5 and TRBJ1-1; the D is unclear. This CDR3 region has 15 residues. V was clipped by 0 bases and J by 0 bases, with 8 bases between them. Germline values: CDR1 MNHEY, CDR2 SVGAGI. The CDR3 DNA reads TGTGCCAGCAGTTACTCGCGGGGAATGAACACTGAAGCTTTCTTT. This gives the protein CASSYSRGMNTEAFF.

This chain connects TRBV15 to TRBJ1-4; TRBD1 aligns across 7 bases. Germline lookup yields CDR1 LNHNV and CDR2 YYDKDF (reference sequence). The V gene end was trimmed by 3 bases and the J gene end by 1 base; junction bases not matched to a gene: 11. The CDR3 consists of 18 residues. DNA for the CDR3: TGTGCCACCAGCAGCGACAGGGAACCCGGGAGAACTAATGAAAAACTGTTTTTT. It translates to CATSSDREPGRTNEKLFF.

Here the CDR3 DNA reads TGCAGCGTTGATTTCCGGACAGGGGTTTACAATGAGCAGTTCTTC. Protein: CSVDFRTGVYNEQFF. This chain joins TRBV29-1 and TRBJ2-1; 9 nucleotides line up with TRBD1. CDR1 is SQVTM, CDR2 ANQGSEA, per germline. Trimming took 3 bases from V and 4 from J; bases not matched to a gene: 7. The CDR3 contains 15 residues.

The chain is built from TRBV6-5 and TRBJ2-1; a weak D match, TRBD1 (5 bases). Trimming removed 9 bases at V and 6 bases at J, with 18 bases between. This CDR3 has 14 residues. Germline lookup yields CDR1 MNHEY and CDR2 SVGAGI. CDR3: CARGHVRGVNEQFF. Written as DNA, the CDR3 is TGTGCCAGGGGGCACGTGCGTGGGGTCAATGAGCAGTTCTTC.

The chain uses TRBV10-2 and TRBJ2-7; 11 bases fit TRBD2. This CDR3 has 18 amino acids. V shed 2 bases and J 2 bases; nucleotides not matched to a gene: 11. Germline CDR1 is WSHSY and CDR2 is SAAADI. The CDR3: CASSEVSSGRLEAYEQYF. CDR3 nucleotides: TGCGCCAGCAGTGAGGTATCTAGCGGGAGGTTGGAAGCCTACGAGCAGTACTTC.